The 25 T cell receptor beta chains in this list originate from one sample, sequenced in a study of T cells after yellow fever vaccination. TCRdb ran MiXCR on the 5' RACE reads and lists one entry per CDR3 protein. Here the sample spans 200,000 to 300,000 distinct CDR3 sequences, about 3.7% being singletons. The starting material was PBMCs, obtained 15 days after the yellow fever booster vaccination. These receptors all stem from a man between 18 and 35 years old who received the YFV17D yellow fever vaccine.

This clonotype was seen at least ten times. V usage is TRBV5-6 and J usage is TRBJ1-2, with a tentative D call TRBD1 (6 bases). V was cut by 0 bases and J by 8 bases, with 17 bases left in between. The CDR3 is made up of 15 amino acids. Germline CDR1 is SGHDT and CDR2 is YYEEEE. CDR3 sequence (DNA): TGTGCCAGCAGCTTGGACAGGGAGGAACGAGGAGGCTACACCTTC. This translates into CASSLDREERGGYTF.

This clonotype is a singleton in its sample. The V call is TRBV7-2, the J call TRBJ2-1; 9 positions agree with TRBD2. Per the germline V gene, CDR1 is SGHTA and CDR2 is FQGNSA. V lost 1 base and J lost 5; bases outside the gene matches: 3. The CDR3 runs to 15 residues. The CDR3 loop reads CASSLGRGGHNEQFF. In DNA form, the CDR3 reads TGTGCCAGCAGCTTAGGGCGGGGGGGCCACAATGAGCAGTTCTTC.

This clonotype was seen at least ten times. This sequence joins TRBV18 and TRBJ2-7; D may be TRBD2 (7 bases). Between the trimmed V and J ends, which lost 2 bases and 5 bases, there was a span of 19 bases. Germline V gives CDR1 KGHSH, CDR2 LQKENI. The CDR3 loop spans 16 amino acids. CDR3 sequence: CASSPRQAGASHEQYV. The DNA of the CDR3 is TGTGCCAGCTCACCAAGGCAGGCGGGGGCCTCTCACGAGCAGTACGTC.

In its sample, this clonotype was seen many times. The chain recombines TRBV12-3 or TRBV12-4 with TRBJ2-3; 13 nucleotides match TRBD2. Germline trimming cut 6 bases from V and 5 bases from J; bases unmatched to any gene: 8. The CDR3 spans 16 residues. The CDR3 spells CASRVLAGGPVDTQYF. The CDR3, as DNA: TGTGCCAGCAGGGTACTAGCGGGGGGGCCGGTAGATACGCAGTATTTT.

This clonotype was seen ten or more times. This chain connects TRBV29-1 to TRBJ2-7; TRBD2 might be the D (6 bases). Deletions cut 5 bases from V and 0 bases from J, with 14 bases between. The length of the CDR3 is 14 residues. The germline gives CDR1 SQVTM, CDR2 ANQGSEA. The CDR3 DNA is TGCAGCGTTACTAGCTGTACATTCTCCTACGAGCAGTACGTC. Its translation is CSVTSCTFSYEQYV.

Note on this clonotype: A much larger clone lies one base from this, so it may be a read error. The V gene is TRBV11-2, the J gene TRBJ2-2; D assignment may be TRBD1 or TRBD2 (5 bases each). Germline V gene sequence: CDR1 SGHAT, CDR2 FQNNGV. The CDR3 loop spans 14 amino acids. The CDR3: CASSFLEDTGEMFF. As DNA, the CDR3 is TGTGCCAGCAGCTTTTTAGAGGACACCGGGGAGATGTTTTTT.

This clonotype has ten or more counts. This chain joins TRBV20-1 and TRBJ2-4; possible D gene TRBD2, 6 bases. The CDR3 is 14 amino acids. Germline-derived CDR1 and CDR2 are DFQATT and SNEGSKA (reference sequence). V lost 6 bases to trimming and J lost 0 bases, with 12 bases between them. DNA for the CDR3: TGCAGTGCCCCCGCCGGGGGAGCCAAAAACATTCAGTACTTC. Translating it yields CSAPAGGAKNIQYF.

This clonotype was counted at least ten times. The J gene is TRBJ1-2, the V gene TRBV5-6; D is ambiguous. The V gene's germline CDR1 is SGHDT and CDR2 YYEEEE. The CDR3 contains 12 residues. Trimming took off 4 bases at V and 6 bases at J, with 10 bases between the two ends. The CDR3 sequence is CASSLLLDGYTF. The DNA of the CDR3 is TGTGCCAGCAGCCTACTGCTGGATGGCTACACCTTC.

This clonotype came up many times. This chain links TRBV9 with TRBJ1-1; no reliable D call. The CDR3 loop spans 15 amino acids. Trimming took off 2 bases at V and 1 base at J, with 12 bases between the two ends. Germline V gives CDR1 SGDLS, CDR2 YYNGEE. The CDR3 DNA reads as TGTGCCAGCAGCGTTGATTCCATTTGGAACACTGAAGCTTTCTTT. Translated: CASSVDSIWNTEAFF.

This clonotype appeared many times. The chain is built from TRBV27 and TRBJ2-3; the D gene could be TRBD1 or TRBD2 (6 bases each). CDR1 and CDR2 from the germline V gene are MNHEY and SMNVEV (reference sequence). The V end was cut by 4 bases, the J end by 4 bases, with 15 bases between. This CDR3 spans 15 amino acids. This CDR3 reads CASSSPEGGADTQYF. In nucleotides, the CDR3 is TGTGCCAGCAGTTCCCCCGAGGGGGGCGCAGATACGCAGTATTTT.

This clonotype was found many times. CDR3: CASSPHRAGANVLTF. CDR3 DNA sequence: TGTGCCAGCAGCCCCCACCGGGCTGGGGCCAACGTCCTGACTTTC. The chain is built from TRBV7-3 and TRBJ2-6; no firm D call. The CDR3 has 15 residues. Deletions cut 5 bases from V and 2 bases from J, with 10 bases between. Per the germline V gene, CDR1 is SGHTA and CDR2 is FQGTGA.

Ten or more counts support this clonotype. The chain combines TRBV7-3 with TRBJ2-5; 8 positions match TRBD2. With 6 bases clipped from V and 2 bases from J, the junction kept 2 bases outside the gene matches. CDR3 length equals 13 residues. Germline lookup yields CDR1 SGHTA and CDR2 FQGTGA. This CDR3 reads CASSRGGQETQYF. CDR3 nucleotide sequence: TGTGCCAGCAGTCGCGGGGGGCAAGAGACCCAGTACTTC.

In this sample, this clonotype turned up many times. The chain recombines TRBV10-3 with TRBJ1-1, with D unresolved. The CDR3 is 8 amino acids. The germline CDR1 and CDR2 sequences are ENHRY and SYGVKD. The V gene lost 10 bases and the J gene lost 8 bases, with 5 bases spanning the gap. In DNA, the CDR3 is TGTGCCACTTCGGAAGCTTTCTTT. It specifies CATSEAFF.

This clonotype was seen many times. The chain carries TRBV6-6 and TRBJ2-3, with D possibly matching TRBD2 (6 bases). Germline CDR1 is MNHNY and CDR2 is SVGAGI (reference sequence). The V gene lost 2 bases and the J gene lost 6 bases, with 12 bases spanning the gap. CDR3 size: 14 residues. In DNA, the CDR3 is TGTGCCAGCAGTTACCTCGGGAGCATGGATACGCAGTATTTT. Translation gives CASSYLGSMDTQYF.

The rearrangement uses TRBV6-5 and TRBJ1-1; 9 bases fit TRBD1. V trimming: 11 bases; J trimming: 1 base; junction bases outside the gene matches: 5. The CDR3 loop spans 13 amino acids. Germline lookup yields CDR1 MNHEY and CDR2 SVGAGI. The CDR3 region is CASGTGSNTEAFF. CDR3 in DNA: TGTGCCTCTGGGACAGGGTCGAACACTGAAGCTTTCTTT.

This clonotype was seen repeatedly, ten times or more. The chain has TRBV20-1 and TRBJ1-5; no clear D. Germline CDR1 DFQATT, CDR2 SNEGSKA (reference sequence). Trimming removed 0 bases at V and 3 bases at J, with 6 bases between. The CDR3 sequence is 13 residues long. Here the CDR3 reads CSARDRHNQPQHF. For the CDR3, the DNA is TGCAGTGCTAGAGACAGGCACAATCAGCCCCAGCATTTT.

Note on this clonotype: This could be a read error, since a much larger clone is one nucleotide away. The J gene is TRBJ2-7, the V gene TRBV6-2 or TRBV6-3; possibly TRBD1 for D (6 bases). The V end was cut by 8 bases, the J end by 2 bases, with 13 bases between. Germline assignment: CDR1 MNHEY and CDR2 SVGEGT. This CDR3 has 13 amino acids. The CDR3 loop is CASGWDTAYEQYF. The CDR3 DNA follows: TGTGCCAGCGGCTGGGACACTGCCTACGAGCAGTACTTC.

This clonotype was counted a few times. This sequence joins TRBV7-6 and TRBJ2-2; D not resolved. V dropped 5 bases and J dropped 1 base, with 8 bases sitting between them. CDR3 size: 14 residues. Looked up from germline, CDR1 is SGHVS and CDR2 is FNYEAQ. CDR3 sequence: CASSSPENTGELFF. CDR3 nucleotides: TGTGCCAGCAGCAGCCCCGAGAACACCGGGGAGCTGTTTTTT.

This clonotype appeared many times. The V call is TRBV7-2, the J call TRBJ1-2; 7 bases map to TRBD1. This CDR3 comprises 14 residues. The V segment lost 3 bases and the J segment 4 bases; nucleotides outside the gene matches: 5. Germline-derived CDR1 and CDR2 are SGHTA and FQGNSA. The CDR3 sequence: CASSFYAGGYGYTF. The CDR3 nucleotides are TGTGCCAGCAGCTTTTACGCAGGGGGCTATGGCTACACCTTC.

This clonotype has only a few counts. The rearrangement uses TRBV4-1 and TRBJ2-3; D remains ambiguous. V was shortened by 2 bases and J by 4 bases, with 10 bases between the two germline ends. This CDR3 region has 14 residues. Germline loops: CDR1 MGHRA, CDR2 YSYEKL. CDR3 loop: CASSQRPGPDTQYF. Here the CDR3 DNA reads TGCGCCAGCAGCCAACGTCCGGGCCCAGATACGCAGTATTTT.

This clonotype was counted ten times or more. The V gene is TRBV6-2 or TRBV6-3, the J gene TRBJ1-5, with no clear D. The CDR3 length is 15 residues. Looked up from germline, CDR1 is MNHEY and CDR2 is SVGEGT. Trimming took 1 base from V and 5 from J, leaving 12 bases between them. The CDR3, as DNA: TGTGCCAGCAGTTACTGGGCGGATTGGGATCAGCCCCAGCATTTT. Protein product: CASSYWADWDQPQHF.

This clonotype was recorded many times. The chain uses TRBV12-3 or TRBV12-4 and TRBJ1-2; D is unresolved. Trimming left V 6 bases short and J 5 bases short, with 7 bases between. This CDR3 has 11 amino acids. CDR3 sequence reads: CASSPTYGYTF. The CDR3 DNA reads as TGTGCCAGCAGCCCCACATATGGCTACACCTTC.

Ten or more counts support this clonotype. The genes are TRBV3-1 and TRBJ2-2, with D hard to call. CDR3 length equals 14 residues. Germline lookup yields CDR1 LGHDT and CDR2 YNNKEL (reference sequence). V lost 7 bases to trimming and J lost 1 base, with 10 bases between them. DNA for the CDR3: TGTGCCAGCACCCTATCCCTGAACACCGGGGAGCTGTTTTTT. It translates to CASTLSLNTGELFF.

This clonotype came up many times. The chain joins TRBV6-5 to TRBJ1-2; D is ambiguous. Germline V gene lookup returns CDR1 MNHEY and CDR2 SVGAGI. This CDR3 region has 14 residues. V gave up 10 bases and J gave up 2 bases, with 17 bases separating them. The CDR3 region has the DNA TGTGCCACCAACCCCCGGGGATTCAACTATGGCTACACCTTC. Translating it yields CATNPRGFNYGYTF.

This clonotype showed up many times. This chain links TRBV20-1 with TRBJ2-1, with 9 nucleotides matching TRBD2. The junction had 4 bases not matched to a gene; V was cut back by 6 bases and J by 7 bases. Germline values: CDR1 DFQATT, CDR2 SNEGSKA (reference sequence). This CDR3 has 12 residues. CDR3 loop: CSASSGGNEQFF. The DNA of the CDR3 is TGCAGTGCCAGTAGCGGGGGAAATGAGCAGTTCTTC.